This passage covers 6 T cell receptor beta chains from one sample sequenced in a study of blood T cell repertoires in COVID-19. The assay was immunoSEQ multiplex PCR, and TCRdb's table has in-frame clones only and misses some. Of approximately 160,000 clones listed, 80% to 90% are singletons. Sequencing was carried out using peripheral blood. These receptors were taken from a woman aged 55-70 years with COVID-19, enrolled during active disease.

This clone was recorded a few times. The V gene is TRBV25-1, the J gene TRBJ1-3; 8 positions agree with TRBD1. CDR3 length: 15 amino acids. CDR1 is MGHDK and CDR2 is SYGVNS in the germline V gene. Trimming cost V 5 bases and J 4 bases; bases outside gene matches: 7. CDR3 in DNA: TGTGCCAGCAGTAAACACAGGGGGACCGGAAACACCATATATTTT. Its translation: CASSKHRGTGNTIYF.

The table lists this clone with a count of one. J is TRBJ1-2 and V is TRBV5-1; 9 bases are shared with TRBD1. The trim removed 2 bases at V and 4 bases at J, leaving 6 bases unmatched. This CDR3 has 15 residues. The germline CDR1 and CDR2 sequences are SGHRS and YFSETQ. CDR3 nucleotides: TGCGCCAGCAGCTTAGGACAGGGGTTTACCTATGGCTACACCTTC. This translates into CASSLGQGFTYGYTF.

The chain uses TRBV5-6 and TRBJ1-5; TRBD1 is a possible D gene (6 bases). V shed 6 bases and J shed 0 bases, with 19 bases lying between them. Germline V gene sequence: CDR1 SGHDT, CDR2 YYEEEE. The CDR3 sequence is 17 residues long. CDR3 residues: CASTYWDTFNSNQPQHF. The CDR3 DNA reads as TGTGCCAGCACCTACTGGGACACCTTCAATAGCAATCAGCCCCAGCATTTT.

The CDR3 sequence is CASSEPGGNGYTF. DNA for the CDR3: TGCGCCAGCAGTGAACCGGGGGGTAATGGCTACACCTTC. The rearrangement uses TRBV10-2 and TRBJ1-2; weak D call: TRBD1 (5 bases). V shed 3 bases and J shed 6 bases, with 11 bases lying between them. The CDR3 runs 13 residues. Germline values: CDR1 WSHSY, CDR2 SAAADI.

The DNA for the CDR3 is TGTGCCAGCAGCCCGCTGGGCGGGGGGGCTATTGAGCAGTTCTTC. The encoded protein is CASSPLGGGAIEQFF. V and J are TRBV11-2 and TRBJ2-1; TRBD2 aligns across 9 bases. This CDR3 comprises 15 residues. With 5 bases clipped from V and 9 bases from J, the junction kept 11 bases outside the gene matches. Germline V gene data show CDR1 as SGHAT and CDR2 as FQNNGV.

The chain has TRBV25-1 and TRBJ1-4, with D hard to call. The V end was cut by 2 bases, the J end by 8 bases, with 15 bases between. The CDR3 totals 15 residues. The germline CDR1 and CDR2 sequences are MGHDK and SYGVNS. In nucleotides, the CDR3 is TGTGCCAGCAGTGAAGGGCAGTCCGGGAAGGAAAAACTGTTTTTT. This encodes CASSEGQSGKEKLFF.